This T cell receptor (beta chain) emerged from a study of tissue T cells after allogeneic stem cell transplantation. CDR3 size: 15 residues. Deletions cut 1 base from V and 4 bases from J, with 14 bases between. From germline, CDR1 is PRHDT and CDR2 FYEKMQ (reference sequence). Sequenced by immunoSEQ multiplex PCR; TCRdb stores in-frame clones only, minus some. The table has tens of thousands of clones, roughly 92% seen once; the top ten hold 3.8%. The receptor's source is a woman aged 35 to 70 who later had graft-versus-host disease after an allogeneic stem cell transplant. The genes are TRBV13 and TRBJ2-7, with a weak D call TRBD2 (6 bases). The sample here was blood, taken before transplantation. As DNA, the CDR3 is TGTGCCAGCAGCTTAGTGGGGGAGGTCCCATACGAGCAGTACTTC. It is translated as CASSLVGEVPYEQYF.